This T cell receptor beta chain was identified during a study of blood T cell repertoires in COVID-19. Study background: COVID-19 samples collected from the United States, Italy and Spain covered acute and convalescent phases.

In the original analysis: Estimated nucleated cell counts came from reference gene primer amplification. Clones were sequenced by immunoSEQ multiplex PCR, and TCRdb holds only the in-frame ones, with some missing. V and J calls and clone size follow that table, whereas D and trimming were derived from the DNA. The profile shows about 260,000 clones, around 89% of them singletons. V was pared by 6 bases and J by 0 bases, with 9 bases between. The germline V gene encodes CDR1 MNHEY and CDR2 SVGAGI. The CDR3 is made up of 14 amino acids. The TCR comes from a man aged 45-65 years who had been exposed to COVID-19. V gene TRBV6-5 combines with J gene TRBJ1-3; D not resolved. What was sequenced was PBMCs or T cells enriched from blood (not recorded which). The CDR3 region has the DNA TGTGCCAGCAGATACCGGGACTCTGGAAACACCATATATTTT. Its protein product is CASRYRDSGNTIYF.